This TCR beta chain was obtained from a study of cytomegalovirus exposure and HLA in healthy donors. Study-level points and caveats: With later analysis, a missense DCLRE1C variant became linked to TCR beta V- and J-gene trimming. Investigators reported 164 TCR beta chains as tied to cytomegalovirus.

Trimming pared 5 bases from V and 4 bases from J, leaving 14 bases between. The CDR3 has 14 residues. Germline V gives CDR1 MDHEN, CDR2 SYDVKM. This clone is a singleton in its sample. The target antigen is unknown. PCR used 60 Vbeta primers and 13 Jbeta primers. Assay used: immunoSEQ multiplex PCR; TCRdb lists only in-frame clones, some missing. There are approximately 190,000 clones in the sample; about four fifths occur only once, and around 0.26% lies in the top ten. The sample taken for sequencing was PBMCs. The sequence was obtained from a boy aged 5-17 years in good health and CMV-seronegative. This chain links TRBV28 with TRBJ1-1; D call uncertain. The CDR3 sequence is CASSPRAGFTEAFF. The DNA of the CDR3 is TGTGCCAGCAGTCCTCGGGCGGGGTTCACTGAAGCTTTCTTT.